The next 20 T cell receptor beta chains were all read from a single sample in a study of T cell clones after liver transplantation. Assay: immunoSEQ multiplex PCR; the TCRdb copy retains only in-frame clones and omits some. The sample yields about 15,000 clones, roughly 84% seen once. The sample in question was CD8+ T cells from blood, obtained approximately 45 months after liver transplant. These receptors were collected from a human patient who received a liver transplant. Some T cells may be supplied by the graft donor.

This sequence joins TRBV7-2 and TRBJ2-7, with 8 positions matching TRBD2. With 3 bases clipped from V and 4 bases from J, the junction kept 8 bases outside the gene matches. This CDR3 has 15 residues. Germline CDR1 and CDR2: SGHTA and FQGNSA. As DNA, the CDR3 is TGTGCCAGCAGCTTGGGGAGCGGGGGCGGATACGAGCAGTACTTC. This gives the protein CASSLGSGGGYEQYF.

This chain joins TRBV7-9 and TRBJ2-7; no clear D gene. V gave up 5 bases and J gave up 3 bases, with 14 bases separating them. CDR1 and CDR2 from the germline V gene are SEHNR and FQNEAQ (reference sequence). CDR3 length equals 14 residues. The CDR3 nucleotides are TGTGCCAGCAGCCCGGCCGTATCGAGCTACGAGCAGTACTTC. This translates into CASSPAVSSYEQYF.

This clone was detected a few times. The V call is TRBV7-9, the J call TRBJ2-1, with unresolved D. Trimming pared 1 base from V and 2 bases from J, leaving 3 bases between. The CDR3 is 13 amino acids. Germline-derived CDR1 and CDR2 are SEHNR and FQNEAQ (reference sequence). The CDR3 loop is CASSLVAYNEQFF. CDR3 bases: TGTGCCAGCAGCTTAGTTGCCTACAATGAGCAGTTCTTC.

The chain recombines TRBV5-4 with TRBJ2-7, with D maybe TRBD1 (6 bases). V was trimmed by 1 base and J by 3 bases, leaving 11 bases between them. Germline loops: CDR1 SGHNT, CDR2 YYREEE (reference sequence). This CDR3 contains 14 residues. The CDR3 nucleotides read TGTGCCAGCAGCTTGATGGGACAAAGCTACGAGCAGTACTTC. It yields the protein CASSLMGQSYEQYF.

The chain joins TRBV5-6 to TRBJ2-3, with TRBD2 matching 8 bases. V trimming: 2 bases; J trimming: 2 bases; junction bases outside the gene matches: 4. Germline V gene lookup returns CDR1 SGHDT and CDR2 YYEEEE. The CDR3 sequence is 15 residues long. CDR3: CASSFTGGHTDTQYF. The CDR3 coding sequence is TGTGCCAGCAGCTTTACGGGGGGGCACACAGATACGCAGTATTTT.

The V gene is TRBV14, the J gene TRBJ2-7; D unresolved. Deletions cut 3 bases from V and 4 bases from J, with 22 bases between. CDR3 length: 17 amino acids. The germline V gene encodes CDR1 SGHDN and CDR2 FVKESK. In DNA form, the CDR3 reads TGTGCCAGCAGCCAGACCGACGGGCTATGGCCACGGTACGAGCAGTACTTC. Translating gives CASSQTDGLWPRYEQYF.

The chain has TRBV15 and TRBJ2-2, with TRBD1 matching 10 bases. The germline gives CDR1 LNHNV, CDR2 YYDKDF (reference sequence). This CDR3 comprises 15 residues. The V gene end was trimmed by 5 bases and the J gene end by 6 bases; junction bases not matched to a gene: 6. The DNA for the CDR3 is TGTGCCACCAGCCTGGACAGGGGGGACGCCGGGGAGCTGTTTTTT. It yields the protein CATSLDRGDAGELFF.

The CDR3 loop reads CASSLEGARGTDTQYF. The CDR3 region has the DNA TGTGCCAGCAGTTTAGAGGGGGCAAGGGGCACAGATACGCAGTATTTT. The rearrangement joins TRBV28 to TRBJ2-3; 7 bases match TRBD1. Losses at the gene ends were 2 bases for V and 1 base for J; bases not matched to a gene: 6. This CDR3 has 16 residues. Germline V lookup: CDR1 MDHEN, CDR2 SYDVKM.

The chain has TRBV2 and TRBJ2-3; 12 nucleotides agree with TRBD2. Per the germline V gene, CDR1 is SNHLY and CDR2 is FYNNEI. Trimming removed 4 bases from V and 4 bases from J; junction bases left unmatched: 3. CDR3 size: 15 residues. CDR3 DNA: TGTGCCAGCAGTGGGGGACTAGCGGGCCCAGATACGCAGTATTTT. This codes for CASSGGLAGPDTQYF.

The J gene is TRBJ2-1, the V gene TRBV2, with D hard to call. CDR1 and CDR2 (germline): SNHLY, FYNNEI. The CDR3 contains 17 residues. V was cut by 3 bases and J by 0 bases, with 15 bases left in between. The CDR3 is CASSDVVQPSSYNEQFF. The CDR3 DNA follows: TGTGCCAGCAGTGACGTCGTGCAACCTAGCTCCTACAATGAGCAGTTCTTC.

The V and J genes are TRBV29-1 and TRBJ1-2; 7 nucleotides agree with TRBD1. V trimming: 7 bases; J trimming: 6 bases; junction bases outside the gene matches: 5. The CDR3 sequence is 11 residues long. From germline, CDR1 is SQVTM and CDR2 ANQGSEA. The CDR3 protein is CSALQGHGYTF. CDR3 coding DNA: TGCAGCGCCCTACAGGGGCATGGCTACACCTTC.

This sequence joins TRBV13 and TRBJ2-3; unclear D gene. The germline V and J ends were trimmed by 5 bases and 7 bases, with 16 bases remaining between them. The CDR3 extends over 14 amino acids. Germline lookup yields CDR1 PRHDT and CDR2 FYEKMQ (reference sequence). The CDR3 nucleotides read TGTGCCAGCAGCCCCAACCCCGACCCTTATACGCAGTATTTT. Translation: CASSPNPDPYTQYF. The variable domain in full, with the rest retrieved from reference TRBV13 and TRBJ2-3, is AAGVIQSPRHLIKEKRETATLKCYPIPRHDTVYWYQQGPGQDPQFLISFYEKMQSDKGSIPDRFSAQQFSDYHSELNMSSLELGDSALYFCASSPNPDPYTQYFGPGTRLTVL.

The chain employs TRBV5-6 and TRBJ1-1, with D unclear. This CDR3 is built from 15 residues. V was clipped by 1 base and J by 0 bases, with 10 bases between them. CDR1 is SGHDT, CDR2 YYEEEE, per germline. CDR3 residues: CASSLTNDLNTEAFF. CDR3 in DNA: TGTGCCAGCAGCTTGACGAATGACCTGAACACTGAAGCTTTCTTT.

This clone was observed once. The chain joins TRBV5-6 to TRBJ1-1, with D tentatively TRBD1 (5 bases). Trimming stripped 0 bases from V and 3 bases from J, with 9 bases between. This CDR3 contains 14 residues. Germline-derived CDR1 and CDR2 are SGHDT and YYEEEE. The CDR3 loop reads CASSLGGGYTEAFF. DNA of the CDR3: TGTGCCAGCAGCTTGGGGGGGGGTTACACTGAAGCTTTCTTT.

The rearrangement uses TRBV5-5 and TRBJ2-1, with TRBD2 identical over 9 bases. J was trimmed by 5 bases and V by 4 bases; bases with no gene match: 10. Germline lookup yields CDR1 SGHKS and CDR2 YYEKEE (reference sequence). The CDR3 runs 16 residues. The CDR3 protein is CASSPLAGVPHNEQFF. The CDR3 coding sequence is TGTGCCAGCAGCCCGTTAGCGGGGGTCCCTCACAATGAGCAGTTCTTC.

The genes are TRBV6-6 and TRBJ1-5; D is perhaps TRBD1 (6 bases). From germline, CDR1 is MNHNY and CDR2 SVGAGI (reference sequence). V lost 0 bases to trimming and J lost 7 bases, with 16 bases between them. This CDR3 is 16 amino acids long. DNA for the CDR3: TGTGCCAGCAGTTACTCGAAGGGGGGGCTAAGCCAGCCCCAGCATTTT. Translating gives CASSYSKGGLSQPQHF.

This clone was seen once. This sequence joins TRBV5-1 and TRBJ2-7, with D possibly being TRBD1 or TRBD2 (6 bases each). V was shortened by 4 bases and J by 6 bases, with 17 bases between the two germline ends. The germline gives CDR1 SGHRS, CDR2 YFSETQ. The length of the CDR3 is 14 residues. In DNA form, the CDR3 reads TGCGCCAGCAGCCTTGTGGGGGGCGCGACCGAGCAGTACTTC. Translated, it gives CASSLVGGATEQYF.

The chain couples TRBV23-1 to TRBJ1-5; 9 nucleotides line up with TRBD1. TRBV23-1 is known as an ORF, though its function is uncertain. V lost 4 bases and J lost 5; bases outside the gene matches: 9. CDR3 length: 16 amino acids. CDR3 protein: CASSRAGQGYDQPQHF. DNA of the CDR3: TGCGCCAGCAGTCGTGCCGGACAGGGGTATGATCAGCCCCAGCATTTT.

This rearrangement joins TRBV27 to TRBJ2-1, with TRBD2 matching 7 bases. Germline trimming cut 5 bases from V and 4 bases from J; bases unmatched to any gene: 11. Germline CDR1 reads MNHEY; CDR2 reads SMNVEV (reference sequence). The CDR3 consists of 16 residues. In DNA form, the CDR3 reads TGTGCCAGCAGTCCCCTACCAGCGGGACCATACAATGAGCAGTTCTTC. Translating gives CASSPLPAGPYNEQFF.

The genes are TRBV27 and TRBJ2-7; 11 nucleotides match TRBD2. The CDR3 runs to 16 residues. Germline trimming cut 4 bases from V and 2 bases from J; bases unmatched to any gene: 7. Looked up from germline, CDR1 is MNHEY and CDR2 is SMNVEV (reference sequence). CDR3 sequence reads: CASSWISGGETYEQYF. The CDR3 nucleotides read TGTGCCAGCAGTTGGATTAGCGGGGGGGAGACCTACGAGCAGTACTTC.